A selection of T cell receptor beta chains follows, all from one sample in a study of memory CD4+ T cells and cytomegalovirus serostatus. The protocol was immunoSEQ multiplex PCR, while the TCRdb copy is restricted to in-frame clones and leaves out a portion. The data show 50,000 or so clones, about 80% seen once. Specimen: memory CD4+ T cells from blood. Receptors were obtained from an adult in good health and CMV-seronegative. CDR3s include the opening cysteine and the closing phenylalanine or tryptophan. Size is stated for part of the rows, as once, few or many counts, or as a class when the clone is expanded.

clone size	V gene	J gene	CDR3 protein
.	TRBV7-2	TRBJ1-4	CASRSGGAGEKLFF
.	TRBV5-1	TRBJ2-7	CASTLGVSSGRVSEQYF
few	TRBV2	TRBJ1-1	CASSDSRQGNSRPEAFF
few	TRBV2	TRBJ1-1	CASSDGQGFTNTEAFF
.	TRBV12-5	TRBJ1-2	CASGYSKTGDAWLDYGYTF
.	TRBV7-2	TRBJ1-2	CASSATRYYGYTF
.	TRBV28	TRBJ2-1	CASSSFDGVYNEQFF
.	TRBV7-2	TRBJ1-1	CASSLERRGNTEAFF
.	TRBV27	TRBJ1-1	CASSRQGQVINTEAFF
.	TRBV7-2	TRBJ2-7	CASSFAGGDYEQYF
.	TRBV7-3	TRBJ2-3	CASSLRASGGSDTQYF
.	TRBV19	TRBJ2-1	CASSIVWQGYNEQFF
.	TRBV28	TRBJ2-5	CASSLNGNLQETQYF
.	TRBV11-3	TRBJ1-1	CASRLEPSTEAFF
.	TRBV19	TRBJ1-4	CASRPGTGMTEKLFF
.	TRBV10-2	TRBJ2-5	CASSAAGETQYF
.	TRBV6-1	TRBJ2-5	CASSEGAVQETQYF
.	TRBV5-1	TRBJ1-6	CASSPKIRDSMSSYNSPLHF
.	TRBV18	TRBJ2-7	CASSLQGTASYEQYF
.	TRBV4-3	TRBJ2-3	CASSYGTSGRGDTQYF
.	TRBV29-1	TRBJ2-5	CSVAIRVQETQYF
.	TRBV30	TRBJ1-5	CAWSTGAEQPQHF
.	TRBV7-2	TRBJ2-7	CASSLGQGGLYF
.	TRBV4-2	TRBJ2-7	CASSHTGRTGDYEQYF
.	TRBV11-3	TRBJ2-1	CASSSLAGGGGEQFF
few	TRBV6-4	TRBJ1-1	CASSEVLNTEAFF
.	TRBV28	TRBJ2-7	CASSFVWGPGEQYF
.	TRBV28	TRBJ1-1	CASSSPVTGTEAFF
.	TRBV5-1	TRBJ2-7	CASSLASGKYEQYF
.	TRBV30	TRBJ1-1	CAWSVRGVAEAFF
.	TRBV5-1	TRBJ1-3	CASSLGGQGAGGNTIYF
.	TRBV28	TRBJ1-5	CASSFLLVQPQHF
once	TRBV5-4	TRBJ2-3	CASRLAGTDTQYF
.	TRBV28	TRBJ1-3	CASSLVGTLVAGNTIYF
.	TRBV5-4	TRBJ2-7	CASSLNRGGYEQYF
.	TRBV4-2	TRBJ2-1	CASSLRLAGDNEQFF
.	TRBV7-9	TRBJ1-1	CASSLSSGRLNTEAFF
once	TRBV7-6	TRBJ1-2	CASSFGPPDSNYGYTF
.	TRBV5-1	TRBJ2-4	CASSLVAGQNIQYF
.	TRBV7-9	TRBJ2-2	CASSLGLAVNTGELFF
.	TRBV7-9	TRBJ2-5	CASSLMVAPGLARTQYF
few	TRBV2	TRBJ1-2	CASRDLNRDVGGYTF
.	TRBV6-1	TRBJ2-5	CASSARLAGETQYF
few	TRBV28	TRBJ2-5	CASSKPPLQETQYF
.	TRBV5-8	TRBJ2-4	CASSRVVTKNIQYF
once	TRBV29-1	TRBJ2-7	CSVEMGLAREQYF
.	TRBV18	TRBJ1-5	CASSPTGGIGKSNQPQHF
.	TRBV28	TRBJ2-1	CASSFLALAQNEQFF
.	TRBV4-2	TRBJ2-5	CASSQDGTEPQETQYF